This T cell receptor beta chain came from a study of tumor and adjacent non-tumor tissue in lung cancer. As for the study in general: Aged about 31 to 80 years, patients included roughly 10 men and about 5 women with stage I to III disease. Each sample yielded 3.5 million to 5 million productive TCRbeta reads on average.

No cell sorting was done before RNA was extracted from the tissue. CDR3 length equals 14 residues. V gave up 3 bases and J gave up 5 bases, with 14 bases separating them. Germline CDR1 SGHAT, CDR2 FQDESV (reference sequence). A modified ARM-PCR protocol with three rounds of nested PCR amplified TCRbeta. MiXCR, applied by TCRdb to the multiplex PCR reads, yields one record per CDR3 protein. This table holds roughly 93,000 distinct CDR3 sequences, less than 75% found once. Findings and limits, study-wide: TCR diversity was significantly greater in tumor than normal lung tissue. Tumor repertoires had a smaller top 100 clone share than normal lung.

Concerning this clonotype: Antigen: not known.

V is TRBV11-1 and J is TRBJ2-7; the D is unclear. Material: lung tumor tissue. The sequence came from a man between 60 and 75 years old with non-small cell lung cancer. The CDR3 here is CASSFPCGTNEQYF. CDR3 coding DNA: TGTGCCAGCAGCTTTCCCTGCGGCACCAACGAGCAGTACTTC.